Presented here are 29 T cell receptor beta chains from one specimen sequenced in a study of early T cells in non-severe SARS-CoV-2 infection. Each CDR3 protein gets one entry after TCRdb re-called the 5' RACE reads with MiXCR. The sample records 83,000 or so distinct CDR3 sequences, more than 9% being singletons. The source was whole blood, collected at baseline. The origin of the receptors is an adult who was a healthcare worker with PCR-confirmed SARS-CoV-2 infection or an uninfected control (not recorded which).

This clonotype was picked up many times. The CDR3 region is CASSSRSRREQFF. The CDR3 coding sequence is TGCGCCAGCAGCTCCCGTAGTCGGCGTGAGCAGTTCTTC. The chain links TRBV5-1 to TRBJ2-1; unclear D gene. The CDR3 length is 13 residues. V was trimmed by 3 bases and J by 9 bases, leaving 13 bases between them. Germline V gene lookup returns CDR1 SGHRS and CDR2 YFSETQ.

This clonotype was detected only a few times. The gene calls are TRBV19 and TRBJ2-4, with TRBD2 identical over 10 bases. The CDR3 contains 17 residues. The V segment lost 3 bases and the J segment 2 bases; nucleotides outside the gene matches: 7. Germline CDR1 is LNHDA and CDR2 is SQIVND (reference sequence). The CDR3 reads CASSMDPGLATKNIQYF. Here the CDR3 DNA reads TGTGCCAGTAGTATGGACCCGGGACTAGCGACCAAAAACATTCAGTACTTC.

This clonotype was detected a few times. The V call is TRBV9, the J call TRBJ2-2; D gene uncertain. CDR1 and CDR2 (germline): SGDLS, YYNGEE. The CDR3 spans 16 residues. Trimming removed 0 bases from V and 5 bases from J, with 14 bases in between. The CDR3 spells CASSVEIRQETGELFF. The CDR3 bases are TGTGCCAGCAGCGTAGAGATTAGGCAGGAGACCGGGGAGCTGTTTTTT.

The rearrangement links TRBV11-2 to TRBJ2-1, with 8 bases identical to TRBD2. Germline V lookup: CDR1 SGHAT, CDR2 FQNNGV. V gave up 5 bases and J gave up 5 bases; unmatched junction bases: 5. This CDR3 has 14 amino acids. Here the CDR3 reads CASSRTSSDNEQFF. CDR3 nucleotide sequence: TGTGCCAGCAGCCGGACTAGCAGTGACAATGAGCAGTTCTTC.

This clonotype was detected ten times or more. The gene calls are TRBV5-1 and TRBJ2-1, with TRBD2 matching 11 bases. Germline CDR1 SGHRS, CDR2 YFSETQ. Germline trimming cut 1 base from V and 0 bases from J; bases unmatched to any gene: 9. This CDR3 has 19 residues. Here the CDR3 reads CASSLTYSGRATSYNEQFF. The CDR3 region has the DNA TGCGCCAGCAGCTTGACATATAGCGGGAGGGCCACCTCCTACAATGAGCAGTTCTTC.

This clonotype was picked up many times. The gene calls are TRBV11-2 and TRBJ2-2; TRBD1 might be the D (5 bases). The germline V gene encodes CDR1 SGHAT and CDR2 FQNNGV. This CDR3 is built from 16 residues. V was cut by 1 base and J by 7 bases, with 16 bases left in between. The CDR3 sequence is CASSLGLQAQGGELFF. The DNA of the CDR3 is TGTGCCAGCAGCTTAGGACTTCAGGCGCAGGGCGGGGAGCTGTTTTTT.

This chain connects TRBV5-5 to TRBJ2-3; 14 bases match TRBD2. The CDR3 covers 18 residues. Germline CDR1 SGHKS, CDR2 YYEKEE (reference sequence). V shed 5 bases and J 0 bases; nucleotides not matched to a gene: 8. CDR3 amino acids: CASRPGLAGVFSTDTQYF. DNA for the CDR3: TGTGCCAGCAGGCCGGGACTAGCGGGAGTTTTTAGCACAGATACGCAGTATTTT.

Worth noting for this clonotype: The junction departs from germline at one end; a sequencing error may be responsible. CDR3 in amino acids: CASTLGGSSYNEQFF. The CDR3 DNA reads as TGTGCCAGCACCTTAGGCGGGAGCTCCTACAATGAGCAGTTCTTC. The chain employs TRBV7-6 and TRBJ2-1; 7 nucleotides align to TRBD2. The CDR3 runs to 15 residues. CDR1 and CDR2 from the germline V gene are SGHVS and FNYEAQ.

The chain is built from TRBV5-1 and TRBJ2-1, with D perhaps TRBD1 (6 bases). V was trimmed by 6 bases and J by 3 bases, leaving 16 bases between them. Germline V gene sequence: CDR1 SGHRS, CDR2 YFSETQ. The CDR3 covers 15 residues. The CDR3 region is CASNQGSGVYNEQFF. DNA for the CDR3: TGCGCCAGCAACCAGGGGTCTGGGGTCTACAATGAGCAGTTCTTC.

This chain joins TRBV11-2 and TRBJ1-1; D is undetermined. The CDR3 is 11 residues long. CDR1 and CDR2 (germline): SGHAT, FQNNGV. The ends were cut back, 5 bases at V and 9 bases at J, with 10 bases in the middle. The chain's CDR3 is CASSPGRKAFF. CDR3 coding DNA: TGTGCCAGCAGCCCCGGACGAAAAGCTTTCTTT. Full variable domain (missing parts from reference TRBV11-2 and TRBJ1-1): EAGVAQSPRYKIIEKRQSVAFWCNPISGHATLYWYQQILGQGPKLLIQFQNNGVVDDSQLPKDRFSAERLKGVDSTLKIQPAKLEDSAVYLCASSPGRKAFFGQGTRLTVV.

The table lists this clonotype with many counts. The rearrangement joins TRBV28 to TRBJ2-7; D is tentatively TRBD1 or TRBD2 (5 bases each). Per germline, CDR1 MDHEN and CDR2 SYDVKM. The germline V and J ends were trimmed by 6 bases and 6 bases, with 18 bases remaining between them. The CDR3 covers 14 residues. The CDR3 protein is CASSLEAGSGEQYF. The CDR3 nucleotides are TGTGCCAGCAGCCTTGAGGCAGGGAGCGGCGAGCAGTACTTC. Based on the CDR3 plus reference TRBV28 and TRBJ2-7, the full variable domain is DVKVTQSSRYLVKRTGEKVFLECVQDMDHENMFWYRQDPGLGLRLIYFSYDVKMKEKGDIPEGYSVSREKKERFSLILESASTNQTSMYLCASSLEAGSGEQYFGPGTRLTVT.

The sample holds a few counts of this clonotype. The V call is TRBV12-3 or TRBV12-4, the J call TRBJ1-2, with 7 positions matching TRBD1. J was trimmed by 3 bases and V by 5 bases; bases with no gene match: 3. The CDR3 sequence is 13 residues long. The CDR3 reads CASSRGQDYGYTF. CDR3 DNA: TGTGCCAGCAGTCGCGGACAGGACTATGGCTACACCTTC.

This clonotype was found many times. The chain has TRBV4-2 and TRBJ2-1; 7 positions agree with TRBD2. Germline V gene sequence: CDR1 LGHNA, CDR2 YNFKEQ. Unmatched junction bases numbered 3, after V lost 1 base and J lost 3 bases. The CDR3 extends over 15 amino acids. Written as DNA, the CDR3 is TGTGCCAGCAGCCAAGCACTAGCGCTCTACAATGAGCAGTTCTTC. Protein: CASSQALALYNEQFF.

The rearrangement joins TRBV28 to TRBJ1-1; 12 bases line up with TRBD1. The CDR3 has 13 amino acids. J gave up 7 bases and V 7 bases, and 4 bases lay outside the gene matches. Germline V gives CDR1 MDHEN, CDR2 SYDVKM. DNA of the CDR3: TGTGCCAGCATCGGGACAGGGGGCTTTGAAGCTTTCTTT. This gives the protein CASIGTGGFEAFF. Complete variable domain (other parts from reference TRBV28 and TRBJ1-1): DVKVTQSSRYLVKRTGEKVFLECVQDMDHENMFWYRQDPGLGLRLIYFSYDVKMKEKGDIPEGYSVSREKKERFSLILESASTNQTSMYLCASIGTGGFEAFFGQGTRLTVV.

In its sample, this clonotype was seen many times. CDR3 sequence: CASSHTNTGELFF. The CDR3 nucleotides are TGTGCCAGCAGCCATACGAACACCGGGGAGCTGTTTTTT. The V call is TRBV7-3, the J call TRBJ2-2; D gene unclear. V was shortened by 5 bases and J by 0 bases, with 4 bases between the two germline ends. The CDR3 has 13 residues. Germline CDR1 and CDR2: SGHTA and FQGTGA. The variable domain in full, with the rest retrieved from reference TRBV7-3 and TRBJ2-2, is GAGVSQTPSNKVTEKGKYVELRCDPISGHTALYWYRQSLGQGPEFLIYFQGTGAADDSGLPNDRFFAVRPEGSVSTLKIQRTERGDSAVYLCASSHTNTGELFFGEGSRLTVL.

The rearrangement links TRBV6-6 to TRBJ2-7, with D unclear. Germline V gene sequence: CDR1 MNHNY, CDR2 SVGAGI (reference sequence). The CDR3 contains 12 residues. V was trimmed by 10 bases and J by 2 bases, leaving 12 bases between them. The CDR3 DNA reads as TGTGCCACGAGGTCCCTCCCCTACGAGCAGTACTTC. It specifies CATRSLPYEQYF.

The CDR3 loop is CATSDFGQYHEQFF. The CDR3 nucleotides read TGTGCCACCAGTGATTTCGGGCAGTATCATGAGCAGTTCTTC. V usage is TRBV24-1 and J usage is TRBJ2-1; the D is unclear. The germline V gene has CDR1 KGHDR and CDR2 SFDVKD. Trimming pared 1 base from V and 8 bases from J, leaving 11 bases between. The CDR3 spans 14 residues.

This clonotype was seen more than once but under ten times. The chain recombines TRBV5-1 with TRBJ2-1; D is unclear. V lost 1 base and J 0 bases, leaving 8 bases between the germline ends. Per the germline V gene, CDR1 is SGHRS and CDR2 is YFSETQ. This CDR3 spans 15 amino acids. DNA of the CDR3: TGCGCCAGCAGCTTGAGTCTGGGCTCCTACAATGAGCAGTTCTTC. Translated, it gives CASSLSLGSYNEQFF. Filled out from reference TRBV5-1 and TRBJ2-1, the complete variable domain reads KAGVTQTPRYLIKTRGQQVTLSCSPISGHRSVSWYQQTPGQGLQFLFEYFSETQRNKGNFPGRFSGRQFSNSRSEMNVSTLELGDSALYLCASSLSLGSYNEQFFGPGTRLTVL.

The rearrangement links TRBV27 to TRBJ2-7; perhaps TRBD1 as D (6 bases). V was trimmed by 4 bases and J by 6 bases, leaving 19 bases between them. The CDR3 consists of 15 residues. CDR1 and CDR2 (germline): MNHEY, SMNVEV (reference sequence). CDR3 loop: CASSSLTGPVSEQYF. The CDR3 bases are TGTGCCAGCAGTTCACTGACAGGACCGGTAAGCGAGCAGTACTTC.

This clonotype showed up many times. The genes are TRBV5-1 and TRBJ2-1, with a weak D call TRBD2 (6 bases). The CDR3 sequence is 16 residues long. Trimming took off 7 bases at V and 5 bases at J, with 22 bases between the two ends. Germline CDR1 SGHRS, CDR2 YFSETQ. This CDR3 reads CASFPLGASVNNEQFF. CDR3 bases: TGCGCCAGCTTCCCTCTCGGGGCTAGCGTAAACAATGAGCAGTTCTTC. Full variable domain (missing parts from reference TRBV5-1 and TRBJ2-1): KAGVTQTPRYLIKTRGQQVTLSCSPISGHRSVSWYQQTPGQGLQFLFEYFSETQRNKGNFPGRFSGRQFSNSRSEMNVSTLELGDSALYLCASFPLGASVNNEQFFGPGTRLTVL.

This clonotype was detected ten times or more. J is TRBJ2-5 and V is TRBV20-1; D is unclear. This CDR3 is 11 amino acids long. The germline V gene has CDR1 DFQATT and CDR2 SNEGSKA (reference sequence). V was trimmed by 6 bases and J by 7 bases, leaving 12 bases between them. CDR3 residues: CSADTRGTQYF. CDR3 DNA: TGCAGTGCAGATACGCGTGGGACCCAGTACTTC.

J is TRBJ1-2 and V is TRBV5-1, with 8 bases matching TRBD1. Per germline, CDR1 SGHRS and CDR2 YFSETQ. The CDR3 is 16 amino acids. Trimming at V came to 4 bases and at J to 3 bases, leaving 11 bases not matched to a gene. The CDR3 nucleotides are TGCGCCAGCAGCCCAGCCCCACAGGACAGGGACTATGGCTACACCTTC. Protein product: CASSPAPQDRDYGYTF.

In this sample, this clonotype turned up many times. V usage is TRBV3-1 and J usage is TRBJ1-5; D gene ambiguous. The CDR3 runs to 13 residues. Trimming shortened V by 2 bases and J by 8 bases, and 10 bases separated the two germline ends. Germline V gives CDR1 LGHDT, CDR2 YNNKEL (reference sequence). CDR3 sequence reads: CASSQWESEPQHF. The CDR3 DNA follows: TGTGCCAGCAGCCAATGGGAGTCCGAGCCCCAGCATTTT.

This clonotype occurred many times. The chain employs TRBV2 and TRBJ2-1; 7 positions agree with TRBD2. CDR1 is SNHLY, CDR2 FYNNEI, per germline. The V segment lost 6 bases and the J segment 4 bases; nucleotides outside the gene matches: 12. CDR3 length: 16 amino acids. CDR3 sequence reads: CASRRGRESQYNEQFF. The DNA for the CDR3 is TGTGCCAGCAGGAGAGGGCGGGAGAGCCAGTACAATGAGCAGTTCTTC.

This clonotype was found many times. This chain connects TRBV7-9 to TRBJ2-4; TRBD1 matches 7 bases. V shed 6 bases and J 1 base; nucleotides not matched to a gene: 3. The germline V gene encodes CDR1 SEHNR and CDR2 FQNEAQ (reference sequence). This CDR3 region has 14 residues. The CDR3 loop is CASSMTGAKNIQYF. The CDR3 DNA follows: TGTGCCAGCAGTATGACAGGGGCCAAAAACATTCAGTACTTC.

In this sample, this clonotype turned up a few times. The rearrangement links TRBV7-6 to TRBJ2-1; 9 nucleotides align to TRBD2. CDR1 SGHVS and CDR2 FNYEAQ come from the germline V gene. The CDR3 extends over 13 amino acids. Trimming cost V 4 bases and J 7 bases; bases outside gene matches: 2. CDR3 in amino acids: CASSSAGGNEQFF. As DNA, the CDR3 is TGTGCCAGCAGCTCCGCGGGAGGGAATGAGCAGTTCTTC.

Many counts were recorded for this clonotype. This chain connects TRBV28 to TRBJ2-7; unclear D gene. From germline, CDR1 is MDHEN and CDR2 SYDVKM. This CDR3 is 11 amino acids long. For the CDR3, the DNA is TGTGTGGTTTCCCTTCCCTACGAGCAGTACTTC. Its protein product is CVVSLPYEQYF.

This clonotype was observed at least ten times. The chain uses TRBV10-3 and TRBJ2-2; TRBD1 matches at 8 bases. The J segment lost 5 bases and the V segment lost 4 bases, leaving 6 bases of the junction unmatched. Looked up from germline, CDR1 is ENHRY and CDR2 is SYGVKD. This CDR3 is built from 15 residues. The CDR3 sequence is CAISGGQGRTGELFF. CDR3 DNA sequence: TGTGCCATCAGTGGTGGACAGGGAAGAACCGGGGAGCTGTTTTTT.

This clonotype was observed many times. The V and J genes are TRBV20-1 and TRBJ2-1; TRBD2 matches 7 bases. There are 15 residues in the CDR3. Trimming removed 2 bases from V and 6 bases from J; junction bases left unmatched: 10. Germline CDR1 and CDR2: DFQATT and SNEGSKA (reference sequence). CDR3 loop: CSARISAGVGNEQFF. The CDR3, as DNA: TGCAGTGCTAGAATTTCGGCGGGAGTGGGCAATGAGCAGTTCTTC.